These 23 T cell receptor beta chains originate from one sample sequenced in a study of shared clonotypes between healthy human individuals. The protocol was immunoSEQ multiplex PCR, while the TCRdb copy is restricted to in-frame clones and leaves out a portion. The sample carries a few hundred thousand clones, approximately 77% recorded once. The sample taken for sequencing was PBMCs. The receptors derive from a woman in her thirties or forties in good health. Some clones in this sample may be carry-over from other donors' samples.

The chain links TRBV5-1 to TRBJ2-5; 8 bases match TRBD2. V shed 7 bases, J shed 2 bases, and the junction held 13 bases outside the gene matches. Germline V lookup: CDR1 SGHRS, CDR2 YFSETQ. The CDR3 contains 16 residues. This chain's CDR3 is CASCSWGTSGQETQYF. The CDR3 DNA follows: TGCGCCAGCTGCTCTTGGGGAACTAGCGGACAAGAGACCCAGTACTTC.

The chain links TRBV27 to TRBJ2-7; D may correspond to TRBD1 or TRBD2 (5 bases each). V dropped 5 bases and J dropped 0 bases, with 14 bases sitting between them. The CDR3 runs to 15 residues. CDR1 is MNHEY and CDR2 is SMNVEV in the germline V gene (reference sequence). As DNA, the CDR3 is TGTGCCAGCAGTGGGGGACGTCCGAGCTCCTACGAGCAGTACTTC. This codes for CASSGGRPSSYEQYF.

The CDR3 sequence is CASSLELDAYEQYF. The DNA of the CDR3 is TGTGCCAGCAGCTTAGAACTAGATGCCTACGAGCAGTACTTC. This sequence joins TRBV7-2 and TRBJ2-7, with D possibly matching TRBD2 (5 bases). V was shortened by 1 base and J by 2 bases, with 9 bases between the two germline ends. Germline V gene lookup returns CDR1 SGHTA and CDR2 FQGNSA. The CDR3 runs 14 residues. Looking up the rest from reference TRBV7-2 and TRBJ2-7 gives the full variable domain: GAGVSQSPSNKVTEKGKDVELRCDPISGHTALYWYRQSLGQGLEFLIYFQGNSAPDKSGLPSDRFSAERTGGSVSTLTIQRTQQEDSAVYLCASSLELDAYEQYFGPGTRLTVT.

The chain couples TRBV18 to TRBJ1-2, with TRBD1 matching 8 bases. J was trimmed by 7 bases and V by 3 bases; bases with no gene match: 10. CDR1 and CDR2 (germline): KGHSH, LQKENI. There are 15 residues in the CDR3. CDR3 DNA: TGTGCCAGCTCACCTGAGGCGCAGGGGGCGGGTGGCTACACCTTC. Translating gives CASSPEAQGAGGYTF.

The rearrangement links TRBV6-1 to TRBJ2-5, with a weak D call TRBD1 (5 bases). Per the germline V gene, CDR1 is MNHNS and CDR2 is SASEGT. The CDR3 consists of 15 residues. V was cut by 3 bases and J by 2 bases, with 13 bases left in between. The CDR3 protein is CASSDRALAQETQYF. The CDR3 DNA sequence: TGTGCCAGCAGTGACAGGGCCCTTGCGCAAGAGACCCAGTACTTC.

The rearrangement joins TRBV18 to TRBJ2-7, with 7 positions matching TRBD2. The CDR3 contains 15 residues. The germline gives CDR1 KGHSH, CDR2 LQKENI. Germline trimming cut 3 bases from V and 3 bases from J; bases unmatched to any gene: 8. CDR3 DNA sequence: TGTGCCAGCTCACCTGACCAGCTAGCGGTCTACGAGCAGTACTTC. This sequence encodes CASSPDQLAVYEQYF.

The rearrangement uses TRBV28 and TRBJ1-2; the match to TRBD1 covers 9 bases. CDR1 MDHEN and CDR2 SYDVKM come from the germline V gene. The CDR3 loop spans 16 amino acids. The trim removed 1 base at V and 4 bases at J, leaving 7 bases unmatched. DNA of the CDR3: TGTGCCAGCAGTTTATTACAGGGGGCCCTTATCTATGGCTACACCTTC. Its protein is CASSLLQGALIYGYTF.

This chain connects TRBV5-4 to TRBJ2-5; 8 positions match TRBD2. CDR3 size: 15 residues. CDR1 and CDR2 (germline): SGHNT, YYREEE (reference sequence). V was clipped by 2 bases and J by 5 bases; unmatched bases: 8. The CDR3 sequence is CASSFDSGAVETQYF. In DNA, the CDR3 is TGTGCCAGCAGCTTTGATAGCGGGGCTGTCGAGACCCAGTACTTC.

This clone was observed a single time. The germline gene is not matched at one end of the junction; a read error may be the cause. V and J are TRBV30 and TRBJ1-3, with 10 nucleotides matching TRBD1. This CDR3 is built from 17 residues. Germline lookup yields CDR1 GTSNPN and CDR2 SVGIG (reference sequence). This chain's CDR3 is CVWKGQGDYRHGNTVYF. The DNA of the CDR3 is TGTGTCTGGAAAGGACAGGGGGACTATCGACATGGAAACACCGTATATTTT.

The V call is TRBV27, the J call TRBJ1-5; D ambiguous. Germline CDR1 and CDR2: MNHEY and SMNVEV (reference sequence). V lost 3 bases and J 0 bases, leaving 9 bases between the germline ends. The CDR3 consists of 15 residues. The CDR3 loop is CASSFGGNSNQPQHF. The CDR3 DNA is TGTGCCAGCAGTTTTGGAGGGAATAGCAATCAGCCCCAGCATTTT.

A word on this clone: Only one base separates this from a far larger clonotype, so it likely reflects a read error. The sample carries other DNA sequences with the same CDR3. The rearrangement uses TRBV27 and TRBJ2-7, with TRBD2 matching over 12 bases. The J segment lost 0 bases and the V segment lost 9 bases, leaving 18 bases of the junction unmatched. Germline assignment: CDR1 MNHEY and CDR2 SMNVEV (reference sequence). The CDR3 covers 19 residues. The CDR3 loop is CASSPSETSGSPFSYEQYF. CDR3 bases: TGTGCCAGTAGCCCCTCCGAGACTAGCGGGAGTCCCTTCTCCTACGAGCAGTACTTC.

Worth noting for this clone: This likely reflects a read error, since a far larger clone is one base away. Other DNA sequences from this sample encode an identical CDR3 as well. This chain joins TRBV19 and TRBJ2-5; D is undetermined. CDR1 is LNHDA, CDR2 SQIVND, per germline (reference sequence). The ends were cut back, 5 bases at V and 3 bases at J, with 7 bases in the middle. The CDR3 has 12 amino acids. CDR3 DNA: TGTGCCAGTAGTGGTCTTGAAGAGACCCAGTACTTC. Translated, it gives CASSGLEETQYF.

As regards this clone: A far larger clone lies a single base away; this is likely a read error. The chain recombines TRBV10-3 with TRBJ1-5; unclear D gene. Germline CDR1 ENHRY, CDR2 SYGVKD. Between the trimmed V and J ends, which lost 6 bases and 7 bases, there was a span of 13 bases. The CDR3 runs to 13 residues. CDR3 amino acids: CAISRGLEQPQHF. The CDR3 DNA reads TGTGCCATCAGCCGGGGTTTGGAGCAGCCCCAGCATTTT.

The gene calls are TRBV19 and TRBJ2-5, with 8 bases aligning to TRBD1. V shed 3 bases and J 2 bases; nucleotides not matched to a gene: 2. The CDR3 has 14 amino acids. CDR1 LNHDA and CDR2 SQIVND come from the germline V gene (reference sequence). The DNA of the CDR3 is TGTGCCAGTAGTATGCGGACAGGGCAAGAGACCCAGTACTTC. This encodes CASSMRTGQETQYF.

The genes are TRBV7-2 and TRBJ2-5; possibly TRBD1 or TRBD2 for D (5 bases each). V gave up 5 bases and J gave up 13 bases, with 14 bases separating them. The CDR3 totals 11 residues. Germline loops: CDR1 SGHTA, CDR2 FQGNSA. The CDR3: CASSLGPRAYF. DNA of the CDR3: TGTGCCAGCAGCCTGGGACCCCGGGCGTACTTC.

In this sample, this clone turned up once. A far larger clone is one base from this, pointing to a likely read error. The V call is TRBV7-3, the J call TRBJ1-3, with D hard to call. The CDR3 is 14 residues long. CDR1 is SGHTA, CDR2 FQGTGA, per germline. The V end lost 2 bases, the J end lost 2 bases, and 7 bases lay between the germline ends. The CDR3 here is CASSLAGAGNTIYF. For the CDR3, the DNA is TGTGCCAGCAGCTTAGCGGGAGCTGGAAACACCATATATTTT.

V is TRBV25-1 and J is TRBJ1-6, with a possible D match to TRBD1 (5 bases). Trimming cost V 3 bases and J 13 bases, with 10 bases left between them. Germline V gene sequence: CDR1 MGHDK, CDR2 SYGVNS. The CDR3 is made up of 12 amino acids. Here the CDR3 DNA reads TGTGCCAGCAGTGACCCAGGGAATCCCCTCCACTTT. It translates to CASSDPGNPLHF. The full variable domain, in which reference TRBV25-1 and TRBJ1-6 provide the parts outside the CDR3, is EADIYQTPRYLVIGTGKKITLECSQTMGHDKMYWYQQDPGMELHLIHYSYGVNSTEKGDLSSESTVSRIRTEHFPLTLESARPSHTSQYLCASSDPGNPLHFGNGTRLTVT.

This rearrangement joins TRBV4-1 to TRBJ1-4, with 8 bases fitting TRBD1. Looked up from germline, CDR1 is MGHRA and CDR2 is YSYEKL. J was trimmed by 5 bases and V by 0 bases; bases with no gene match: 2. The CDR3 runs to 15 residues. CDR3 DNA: TGCGCCAGCAGCCAAGAGAACAGGGGGAATGAAAAACTGTTTTTT. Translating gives CASSQENRGNEKLFF.

The DNA of the CDR3 is TGTGCCAGCAGCTTAACGGGACAGGGATACAATGAGCAGTTCTTC. Residues: CASSLTGQGYNEQFF. The J gene is TRBJ2-1, the V gene TRBV7-3, with 9 bases aligning to TRBD1. CDR1 SGHTA and CDR2 FQGTGA come from the germline V gene. V was clipped by 0 bases and J by 4 bases; unmatched bases: 1. This CDR3 has 15 amino acids.

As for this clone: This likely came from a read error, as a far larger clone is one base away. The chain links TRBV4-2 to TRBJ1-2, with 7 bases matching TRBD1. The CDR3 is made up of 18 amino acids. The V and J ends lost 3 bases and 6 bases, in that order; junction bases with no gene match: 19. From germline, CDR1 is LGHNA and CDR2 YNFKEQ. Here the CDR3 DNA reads TGTGCCAGCAGCCACGCCACCCCTGACAGGGTTCCTGGCAATGGCTACACCTTC. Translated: CASSHATPDRVPGNGYTF.

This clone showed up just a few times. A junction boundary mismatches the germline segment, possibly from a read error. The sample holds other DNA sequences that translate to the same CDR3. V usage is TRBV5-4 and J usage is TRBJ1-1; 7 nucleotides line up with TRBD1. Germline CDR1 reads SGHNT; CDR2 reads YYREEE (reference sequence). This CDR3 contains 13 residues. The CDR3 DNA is TGCGCCAGCAGCCGAGGGGGCAACACTGAAGCTTTCTTT. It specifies CASSRGGNTEAFF.

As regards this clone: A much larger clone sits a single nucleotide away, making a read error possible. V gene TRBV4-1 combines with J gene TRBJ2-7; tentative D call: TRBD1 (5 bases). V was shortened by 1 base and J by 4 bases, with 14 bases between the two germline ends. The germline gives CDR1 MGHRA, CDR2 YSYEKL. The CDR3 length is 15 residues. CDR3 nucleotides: TGCGCCAGCAGCCAAGGGTTGACAGAGCCGTACGAGCAGTACTTC. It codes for CASSQGLTEPYEQYF.

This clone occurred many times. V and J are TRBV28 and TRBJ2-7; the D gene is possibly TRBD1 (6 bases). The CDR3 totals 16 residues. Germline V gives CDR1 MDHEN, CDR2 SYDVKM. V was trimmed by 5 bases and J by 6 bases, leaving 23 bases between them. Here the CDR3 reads CASSPPGGGPNPEQYF. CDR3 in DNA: TGTGCCAGCAGTCCCCCTGGGGGCGGCCCAAACCCCGAGCAGTACTTC.